The TCR beta chain under discussion was sequenced for a study of coeliac disease (dated 2022 in TCRdb). Turning to the overall study: Each coeliac patient fell into one of three classes: newly diagnosed active disease, refractory coeliac disease type I, or disease kept under control by a gluten-free diet. Refractory coeliac disease type I meant no response to a gluten-free diet for more than 12 months, together with immunophenotypically normal intraepithelial cells. Of the approximately 30 patients in the full study, around 22 had coeliac disease confirmed by serology and 8 were controls with non-small intestinal disorders. The study was aimed at characterising TR repertoires of small intestinal T cells in active, refractory type I and gluten-free-diet-treated coeliac disease. High-resolution HLA typing was unavailable, so biased TRBV7-2 usage was queried as a proof of principle. TRB sequencing was successfully performed on samples from roughly 30 subjects, among which approximately 25 paired bulk unsorted intraepithelial and lamina propria cell samples were included. The study applied next-generation sequencing of rearranged TRB and TRG CDR3 regions to small intestinal lymphocyte fractions from coeliac and non-coeliac patients.

Notes on this clone: Its antigen is still unknown. No qualities accompany the bases; no much larger clone lies one base away.

Findings and caveats that apply to the study as a whole: The separation of intraepithelial from lamina propria cells did not yield high-purity fractions, so cross-contamination between compartments was possible. The authors judged the approach to be unsuitable for unbiased detection of gliadin-specific T cells, because gliadin-specific T cells are scarce and rarely shared between patients. For the most part, TRB repertoires were private, with most amino acid sequences found in only one sample, and V-gene usage showed no significant difference across disease groups. Published gliadin-specific TRB sequences were found in 9 of 18 coeliac lamina propria samples but in only 1 of 6 controls. Compared with controls, active coeliac intraepithelial and lamina propria samples had TRB and TRG repertoires of lower clonality, which suggests that diverse T cells were recruited.

The protocol used for the library was the immunoSEQ multiplex PCR assay. Using reverse primers that targeted J gene segments together with forward primers that targeted V gene segments, the TR loci were amplified in a multiplexed PCR. The Illumina HiSeq System was used to sequence the amplified CDR3 regions. The study's own analysis went as follows. Closely related reads were merged with a nearest-neighbour algorithm so that PCR and sequencing errors were removed and data were collapsed into unique sequences. Two measures summarised the repertoires: clonality, and T cell density, defined as TR molecules per amount of genomic DNA input. CDR3 amino acid sequences present in at least 80% of unsorted samples were defined as public TRs, and these public TRs were then tested for differential abundance between coeliac and control samples. Each lamina propria sample was queried against a list of a few hundred published gliadin-specific TRB sequences. Kruskal-Wallis tests followed by Dunn post-tests were used to test for differences in clonality and density between disease groups. TCRdb carries this immuneACCESS record with in-frame sequences only. Its versions omit some clonotypes, under half of them owing to an unresolved V gene in the studies checked, with the rest unexplained. For V, J and clone size, that table is used; D and trimming come from the DNA. Present in this sample are about 4,700 clones, about 64% of which were seen just once. The top ten hold approximately 11% of the sample.

Cells were frozen in aliquots of around 500,000 in DMSO/FBS in liquid nitrogen, and a single aliquot from each fraction was used for sequencing. Every one of the 30 study patients had an endoscopy and a small intestinal biopsy. Lamina propria cells were released by collagenase digestion of the biopsy tissue left over after intraepithelial cell isolation. The Qiagen DNeasy blood extraction kit was used to extract genomic DNA from the frozen unsorted cell fractions. The CDR3 runs 11 residues from the cysteine to the phenylalanine. Just the 33-base CDR3 DNA is kept, in frame starting at base 1. V sheds 6 bases and J sheds 6 bases, leaving 8 bases between their ends. Via the germline V gene, CDR1 is KGHSH and CDR2 LQKENI.

The sequencing sample was made of lamina propria lymphocytes from the gut. The cell subset or site label, read with the paper, signifies: lamina propria cell (LPC) fraction of small intestinal biopsy. This TCR came from a woman between 65 and 79 years old with celiac disease. The chain is assembled from TRBV18 and TRBJ1-1, with no D gene named confidently. CDR3 protein: CASSSPPEAFF. The nucleotides are TGTGCCAGCTCGAGCCCCCCTGAAGCTTTCTTT.